These 30 T cell receptor beta chains originate from one sample sequenced in a study of T cell clonality in common variable immunodeficiency. Findings and limits, study-wide: Fewer deletions and N-nucleotide insertions were reportedly seen in common variable immunodeficiency TCR beta sequences.

These receptors have no identified antigens. The assay was immunoSEQ multiplex PCR, and TCRdb's table has in-frame clones only and misses some. The specimen has fewer than 30,000 clones, none found just once. Specimen: peripheral blood mononuclear cells. The receptor source for this set is a human donor with common variable immunodeficiency.

At least ten counts were recorded for this clone. The CDR3 extends 3 residues past the end of the read, so its final part is completed from the germline J gene. The chain combines TRBV19 with TRBJ2-3; a weak D match, TRBD1 (5 bases). V was shortened by 8 bases and J by 3 bases, with 15 bases between the two germline ends. Germline V gene lookup returns CDR1 LNHDA and CDR2 SQIVND (reference sequence). The CDR3 extends over 14 amino acids. CDR3 sequence: CASLEAGSTDTQYF. Partial CDR3 DNA: TGTGCCAGTCTCGAGGCAGGGTCGACAGATACG.

Of note for this clone: The observed sequence ends 3 residues before the CDR3 terminus, with the missing tail filled in from the germline J gene. The chain has TRBV7-6 and TRBJ2-5; D not resolved. The V end lost 5 bases, the J end lost 1 base, and 14 bases lay between the germline ends. The germline V gene has CDR1 SGHVS and CDR2 FNYEAQ. This CDR3 comprises 15 residues. CDR3 DNA, as far as it was read: TGTGCCAGCAGCCCGGCAGACTCCCTCCAAGAGACC. Encoded protein: CASSPADSLQET. The entire CDR3 protein reads CASSPADSLQETQYF.

This clone was found a few times. With the read ending 3 residues before the CDR3 end, the germline J gene is used to fill in that end. V and J are TRBV18 and TRBJ2-1, with 10 bases aligning to TRBD2. Germline V CDR1 and CDR2: KGHSH, LQKENI. The trim removed 3 bases at V and 0 bases at J, leaving 2 bases unmatched. This CDR3 contains 16 residues. The sequenced CDR3 bases are TGTGCCAGCTCACCCGAGCGGGGGGGCTCCTACAATGAG. Amino acids: CASSPERGGSYNE. The whole CDR3 protein reads CASSPERGGSYNEQFF.

The table lists this clone with many counts. The read halts 3 residues ahead of the CDR3 end, with the missing end drawn from the germline J gene. The chain uses TRBV5-1 and TRBJ2-1, with TRBD2 as a possible D gene (5 bases). The length of the CDR3 is 15 residues. The germline V and J ends were trimmed by 0 bases and 3 bases, with 10 bases remaining between them. The germline gives CDR1 SGHRS, CDR2 YFSETQ. This chain's CDR3 is CASSLATAGYNEQFF. The CDR3 bases that were read are TGCGCCAGCAGCTTGGCCACGGCGGGCTACAATGAG.

This clone was seen a handful of times. The read terminates 3 residues ahead of where the CDR3 ends, so the germline J gene completes it. The rearrangement uses TRBV6-2 or TRBV6-3 and TRBJ2-7, with a weak D call TRBD2 (5 bases). The length of the CDR3 is 12 residues. Trimming took off 0 bases at V and 6 bases at J, with 6 bases between the two ends. The germline V gene encodes CDR1 MNHEY and CDR2 SVGEGT. The CDR3 DNA, read in part, is TGTGCCAGCAGTTACTCCAGCGGCGAG. Its translation: CASSYSSGE. The complete CDR3 reads CASSYSSGEQYF.

This clone was counted at least ten times. The CDR3 extends 3 residues past the end of the read, so its final part is completed from the germline J gene. V and J are TRBV2 and TRBJ2-2; 12 positions match TRBD2. The CDR3 consists of 16 residues. Germline V gene lookup returns CDR1 SNHLY and CDR2 FYNNEI. Trimming removed 5 bases from V and 3 bases from J; junction bases left unmatched: 4. The CDR3 is CASSRLAGAYTGELFF. The covered CDR3 bases are TGTGCCAGCAGTCGACTAGCGGGGGCCTACACCGGGGAG.

The table lists this clone with many counts. Sequencing ends 3 residues short of the CDR3 end; the germline J gene provides the rest. The chain has TRBV30 and TRBJ1-4; D unclear. V lost 5 bases, J lost 7 bases, and 20 bases lay in between. The CDR3 sequence is 15 residues long. Germline V lookup: CDR1 GTSNPN, CDR2 SVGIG (reference sequence). The sequenced part of the CDR3 DNA is TGTGCCTGGGGTCCGGAAGGCGTGTCAGGTGAAAAA. Protein product: CAWGPEGVSGEK. The whole CDR3 sequence reads CAWGPEGVSGEKLFF.

This clone was seen more than once but under ten times. Read coverage stops 3 residues before the CDR3 terminus; the germline J gene supplies the remainder. The J gene is TRBJ2-1, the V gene TRBV7-2, with D possibly being TRBD1 (6 bases). There are 14 residues in the CDR3. Trimming left V 6 bases short and J 4 bases short, with 13 bases between. Germline V gives CDR1 SGHTA, CDR2 FQGNSA. The DNA read from the CDR3 is TGTGCCAGCAGGGACCAGGGGCAATACAATGAG. It codes for CASRDQGQYNE. The whole CDR3 sequence reads CASRDQGQYNEQFF. The full variable domain, with the rest looked up from reference TRBV7-2 and TRBJ2-1, is GAGVSQSPSNKVTEKGKDVELRCDPISGHTALYWYRQSLGQGLEFLIYFQGNSAPDKSGLPSDRFSAERTGGSVSTLTIQRTQQEDSAVYLCASRDQGQYNEQFFGPGTRLTVL.

This clone was recorded many times. Read coverage stops 3 residues before the CDR3 terminus; the germline J gene supplies the remainder. The chain uses TRBV18 and TRBJ2-1, with D perhaps TRBD2 (6 bases). Germline assignment: CDR1 KGHSH and CDR2 LQKENI. This CDR3 is built from 17 residues. V was clipped by 1 base and J by 0 bases, with 13 bases between them. The sequenced CDR3 bases are TGTGCCAGCTCACCACATTCCATCGGGGGCTCCTACAATGAG. Amino acids: CASSPHSIGGSYNE. From start to end, the CDR3 is CASSPHSIGGSYNEQFF. The complete variable domain, with remaining parts taken from reference TRBV18 and TRBJ2-1, reads NAGVMQNPRHLVRRRGQEARLRCSPMKGHSHVYWYRQLPEEGLKFMVYLQKENIIDESGMPKERFSAEFPKEGPSILRIQQVVRGDSAAYFCASSPHSIGGSYNEQFFGPGTRLTVL.

This clone occurred a few times. The read stops 3 residues short of the end of the CDR3; the missing end is completed from the germline J gene. The chain joins TRBV30 to TRBJ1-4; weak D call: TRBD1 (5 bases). CDR1 is GTSNPN and CDR2 is SVGIG in the germline V gene (reference sequence). This CDR3 spans 11 amino acids. The chain's CDR3 is CAWRGGGGLFF. CDR3 bases read: TGTGCCTGGAGGGGTGGGGGGGGA.

This clone was seen more than once but under ten times. Incomplete CDR3 DNA: TGTGCCAGTAGTATACAGCCTTCCGGGGGATACGAG. Protein sequence: CASSIQPSGGYE. The entire CDR3 protein is CASSIQPSGGYEQYF. The rearrangement uses TRBV19 and TRBJ2-7, with a weak D call TRBD2 (6 bases). The DNA ends 3 residues before the CDR3 does, and the rest of the CDR3 is filled in from the germline J gene. Germline V lookup: CDR1 LNHDA, CDR2 SQIVND (reference sequence). This CDR3 is built from 15 residues. Trimming left V 2 bases short and J 4 bases short, with 15 bases between.

This clone was picked up a small number of times. The read is 3 residues too short to cover the CDR3 end, so that end is filled in from the germline J gene. The chain couples TRBV7-9 to TRBJ2-7; weak D call: TRBD1 (6 bases). Germline V gives CDR1 SEHNR, CDR2 FQNEAQ (reference sequence). The V gene lost 1 base and the J gene lost 2 bases, with 9 bases spanning the gap. The CDR3 loop spans 14 amino acids. CDR3 bases read: TGTGCCAGCAGCTTAGGACAGGAAGCCTACGAG. Amino acids: CASSLGQEAYE. The whole CDR3 is CASSLGQEAYEQYF.

In its sample, this clone was seen a few times. Sequencing ends 3 residues short of the CDR3 end; the germline J gene provides the rest. V gene TRBV7-2 combines with J gene TRBJ2-7, with D possibly TRBD1 on 6 matching bases. Germline loops: CDR1 SGHTA, CDR2 FQGNSA. CDR3 length equals 14 residues. Trimming took off 1 base at V and 0 bases at J, with 7 bases between the two ends. The sequenced CDR3 bases are TGTGCCAGCAGCTTAGTGGACAGCTCCTACGAG. This codes for CASSLVDSSYE. The whole CDR3 sequence is CASSLVDSSYEQYF. Full variable domain (remainder filled in from reference TRBV7-2 and TRBJ2-7): GAGVSQSPSNKVTEKGKDVELRCDPISGHTALYWYRQSLGQGLEFLIYFQGNSAPDKSGLPSDRFSAERTGGSVSTLTIQRTQQEDSAVYLCASSLVDSSYEQYFGPGTRLTVT.

A note on this clone: Coverage ceases 3 residues before the CDR3 finishes, and the germline J gene fills in the end. This chain links TRBV19 with TRBJ2-1; no clear D. In germline, CDR1 is LNHDA, CDR2 SQIVND (reference sequence). Deletions cut 5 bases from V and 3 bases from J, with 11 bases between. CDR3 length equals 14 residues. The CDR3 loop is CASSSLTHYNEQFF. The covered CDR3 bases are TGTGCCAGTAGTTCCCTGACACACTACAATGAG.

Comments on this clone: The read is 3 residues too short to cover the CDR3 end, so that end is filled in from the germline J gene. The chain is built from TRBV5-5 and TRBJ2-5, with D tentatively TRBD2 (5 bases). Trimming left V 5 bases short and J 1 base short, with 15 bases between. The CDR3 loop spans 15 amino acids. Germline assignment: CDR1 SGHKS and CDR2 YYEKEE (reference sequence). The CDR3 here is CASRKLGGPQETQYF. CDR3 DNA, as far as it was read: TGTGCCAGCAGAAAACTAGGAGGTCCCCAAGAGACC.

This clone was counted many times. The CDR3 end is not reached by the read, which stops 3 residues before it; the germline J gene fills it in. This rearrangement joins TRBV20-1 to TRBJ1-1; D perhaps matches TRBD1 (5 bases). Germline V gene data show CDR1 as DFQATT and CDR2 as SNEGSKA (reference sequence). The CDR3 totals 19 residues. The V end lost 1 base, the J end lost 0 bases, and 24 bases lay between the germline ends. The sequenced part of the CDR3 DNA is TGCAGTGCTAGAGCAGTAAGACAGCAGGTCGTGCGCGTGAACACTGAA. Protein sequence: CSARAVRQQVVRVNTE. The entire CDR3 is CSARAVRQQVVRVNTEAFF.

This clone was picked up many times. The read gets to within 3 residues of the CDR3 end, and the germline J gene fills in the rest. The J gene is TRBJ2-2, the V gene TRBV20-1; 8 bases map to TRBD2. The CDR3 extends over 16 amino acids. The germline gives CDR1 DFQATT, CDR2 SNEGSKA (reference sequence). Unmatched junction bases numbered 6, after V lost 0 bases and J lost 3 bases. CDR3 DNA, as far as it was read: TGCAGTGCTAGAGATCTAAGCGGGGGACACACCGGGGAG. Its translation: CSARDLSGGHTGE. In full, the CDR3 is CSARDLSGGHTGELFF.

This clone has a count of ten or more. Coverage ceases 3 residues before the CDR3 finishes, and the germline J gene fills in the end. The rearrangement links TRBV7-2 to TRBJ1-1; the D gene is possibly TRBD1 (5 bases). V was clipped by 4 bases and J by 1 base, with 13 bases between them. The CDR3 consists of 15 residues. Germline V lookup: CDR1 SGHTA, CDR2 FQGNSA. The sequenced CDR3 bases are TGTGCCAGCAGCTCTATGGGGGGTACGAACACTGAA. It translates to CASSSMGGTNTE. The CDR3, in full, reads CASSSMGGTNTEAFF.

This clone has at least ten counts. Sequencing ends 3 residues short of the CDR3 end; the germline J gene provides the rest. The genes are TRBV20-1 and TRBJ1-5; D is possibly TRBD1 (6 bases). V was pared by 4 bases and J by 4 bases, with 11 bases between. CDR1 and CDR2 (germline): DFQATT, SNEGSKA (reference sequence). The CDR3 is 13 residues long. The covered CDR3 bases are TGCAGTGCTAATGGGGACATTAATCAGCCC. This gives the protein CSANGDINQP. The CDR3 in full is CSANGDINQPQHF.

This clone was counted many times. The sequence runs out 3 residues before the end of the CDR3; the remainder is reconstructed from the germline J gene. The chain uses TRBV19 and TRBJ1-2; a weak D match, TRBD1 (6 bases). Trimming took off 7 bases at V and 7 bases at J, with 16 bases between the two ends. Germline assignment: CDR1 LNHDA and CDR2 SQIVND (reference sequence). The CDR3 is 13 residues long. The DNA read from the CDR3 is TGTGCCAGTACCATCGGGACATCGGGTGGC. Translating it yields CASTIGTSGG. The entire CDR3 is CASTIGTSGGYTF.

Partial CDR3 DNA: TGTGCCAGCAGCCGACTAGTGGATACG. It is translated as CASSRLVDT. The CDR3, in full, reads CASSRLVDTQYF. This rearrangement joins TRBV6-2 or TRBV6-3 to TRBJ2-3; D possibly corresponds to TRBD2 (6 bases). The read falls 3 residues short of the CDR3 end, and the missing part is taken from the germline J gene. This CDR3 comprises 12 residues. Trimming removed 6 bases from V and 6 bases from J, with 10 bases in between. CDR1 MNHEY and CDR2 SVGEGT come from the germline V gene.

This clone turned up a few times. Read sequence stops 3 residues before the CDR3 end, and the germline J gene provides the missing end. V usage is TRBV23-1 and J usage is TRBJ1-6; TRBD1 is a possible D gene (6 bases). TRBV23-1 counts as an open reading frame of uncertain function. The CDR3 is 15 residues long. V was clipped by 1 base and J by 6 bases, with 10 bases between them. CDR3 residues: CASSQYREGNSPLHF. The covered CDR3 bases are TGCGCCAGCAGTCAATACAGGGAAGGTAATTCACCC.

This clone was seen many times. The CDR3 end is not reached by the read, which stops 3 residues before it; the germline J gene fills it in. The chain couples TRBV28 to TRBJ1-6; TRBD1 matches 7 bases. The CDR3 has 15 amino acids. Germline CDR1 and CDR2: MDHEN and SYDVKM. J gave up 9 bases and V 2 bases, and 7 bases lay outside the gene matches. This chain's CDR3 is CASSLGGGAVSPLHF. The CDR3 DNA, read in part, is TGTGCCAGCAGTTTAGGAGGGGGCGCGGTTTCACCC.

At least ten counts were recorded for this clone. The CDR3 end falls 3 residues outside the read, so it is completed with the germline J gene. The chain is built from TRBV9 and TRBJ2-1, with TRBD2 matching over 9 bases. The CDR3 is 15 residues long. Looked up from germline, CDR1 is SGDLS and CDR2 is YYNGEE. The ends lost 7 bases at V and 0 bases at J; junction bases unmatched: 5. The CDR3 loop reads CASGAGGSSYNEQFF. CDR3 bases read: TGTGCCAGCGGGGCGGGGGGGAGCTCCTACAATGAG.

Concerning this clone: The read is 3 residues too short to cover the CDR3 end, so that end is filled in from the germline J gene. This chain connects TRBV7-6 to TRBJ1-2; the D gene is possibly TRBD1 (6 bases). Germline V gene data show CDR1 as SGHVS and CDR2 as FNYEAQ. Deletions cut 0 bases from V and 4 bases from J, with 12 bases between. The CDR3 covers 15 residues. CDR3 protein: CASSLAGGSSYGYTF. The sequenced part of the CDR3 DNA is TGTGCCAGCAGCTTAGCTGGGGGCAGTTCCTATGGC.

This clone was counted between two and nine times. With the read ending 3 residues before the CDR3 end, the germline J gene is used to fill in that end. This chain joins TRBV5-1 and TRBJ2-3; 7 bases fit TRBD1. Trimming took 4 bases from V and 0 from J; bases not matched to a gene: 2. The CDR3 runs to 14 residues. Germline CDR1 and CDR2: SGHRS and YFSETQ. Partial CDR3 DNA: TGCGCCAGCAGCGGGGGACAGAGCACAGATACG. Translation: CASSGGQSTDT. The full CDR3 protein reads CASSGGQSTDTQYF. Using reference TRBV5-1 and TRBJ2-3 for the parts outside the CDR3, the full variable domain is KAGVTQTPRYLIKTRGQQVTLSCSPISGHRSVSWYQQTPGQGLQFLFEYFSETQRNKGNFPGRFSGRQFSNSRSEMNVSTLELGDSALYLCASSGGQSTDTQYFGPGTRLTVL.

This clone was found many times. The CDR3 end is not reached by the read, which stops 3 residues before it; the germline J gene fills it in. The chain couples TRBV10-3 to TRBJ1-6; maybe TRBD1 (6 bases). Germline values: CDR1 ENHRY, CDR2 SYGVKD. The CDR3 runs 16 residues. The germline V and J ends were trimmed by 0 bases and 7 bases, with 13 bases remaining between them. The part of the CDR3 DNA that was read is TGTGCCATCAGTGAGTCGTATGAGACAGGAAATTCACCC. Translated, it gives CAISESYETGNSP. The whole CDR3 sequence is CAISESYETGNSPLHF.

This clone was counted only a few times. Sequencing ends 3 residues short of the CDR3 end; the germline J gene provides the rest. V gene TRBV2 combines with J gene TRBJ2-2; D not certain. Germline V gives CDR1 SNHLY, CDR2 FYNNEI. Trimming removed 6 bases from V and 3 bases from J, with 17 bases in between. CDR3 length: 16 amino acids. CDR3: CASRMRWQKYTGELFF. The sequenced CDR3 bases are TGTGCCAGCAGAATGAGGTGGCAGAAATACACCGGGGAG.

Comments on this clone: The read falls 3 residues short of the CDR3 end, and the missing part is taken from the germline J gene. J is TRBJ2-3 and V is TRBV6-2 or TRBV6-3; 9 nucleotides align to TRBD2. The length of the CDR3 is 17 residues. Germline CDR1 MNHEY, CDR2 SVGEGT. V trimming: 0 bases; J trimming: 5 bases; junction bases outside the gene matches: 9. The CDR3 protein is CASSYSMAGGLVDTQYF. Incomplete CDR3 DNA: TGTGCCAGCAGTTACTCAATGGCGGGGGGGCTGGTAGATACG.

There are many counts of this clone. The CDR3 goes on 3 residues after the read ends, and that part is filled in from the germline J gene. The rearrangement uses TRBV19 and TRBJ1-5; D is perhaps TRBD1 (5 bases). Deletions cut 6 bases from V and 7 bases from J, with 10 bases between. Germline V gene data show CDR1 as LNHDA and CDR2 as SQIVND (reference sequence). The CDR3 extends over 12 amino acids. CDR3 sequence: CASRKQAQPQHF. The covered CDR3 bases are TGTGCCAGTAGAAAACAGGCCCAGCCC. The whole variable domain, filled in from reference TRBV19 and TRBJ1-5, reads DGGITQSPKYLFRKEGQNVTLSCEQNLNHDAMYWYRQDPGQGLRLIYYSQIVNDFQKGDIAEGYSVSREKKESFPLTVTSAQKNPTAFYLCASRKQAQPQHFGDGTRLSIL.